The source of this T cell receptor beta chain is a study of T cell clonality in common variable immunodeficiency. Study results and limitations: CVID subjects had higher TCRbeta clonality than healthy controls, most marked in about a third.

CDR1 MNHEY and CDR2 SVGEGT come from the germline V gene. J lost 10 bases, V lost 2 bases, and 7 bases had no gene match. The CDR3 has 14 amino acids. Sequencing input was equivalent genomic DNA from CVID and controls. TCRdb's copy holds only in-frame clones and misses some; the assay was immunoSEQ multiplex PCR. Sampling found 40,000 to 65,000 clones, none seen once. The sample holds many counts of this clone. Antigen specificity is unknown. The CDR3 extends 3 residues past the end of the read, so its final part is completed from the germline J gene. The origin of this receptor is a person aged 18 to 75 in good health. The sequencing sample was made of peripheral blood mononuclear cells. The rearrangement joins TRBV6-2 or TRBV6-3 to TRBJ2-2; the match to TRBD1 covers 7 bases. This CDR3 reads CASSYNRGPQELFF. CDR3 bases read: TGTGCCAGCAGTTACAACAGGGGCCCTCAGGAG.